This passage covers 13 T cell receptor beta chains from one sample sequenced in a study of CD8 T cells in ankylosing spondylitis. For these receptors, no antigen is known. General study findings and limits: Typical of ankylosing spondylitis blood, it appeared, was a TCR beta motif of under 10 highly homologous variants.

MiXCR, applied by TCRdb to the 5' RACE reads, yields one record per CDR3 protein. Altogether more than 600,000 distinct CDR3 sequences are present, around 17% being singletons, with the ten largest covering over 15%. Sequencing was done on a sample of blood, either unsorted or a sorted T cell fraction (not recorded which). These receptors all stem from a male donor with ankylosing spondylitis.

This clonotype was counted at least ten times. The chain is built from TRBV29-1 and TRBJ2-3; D not resolved. The CDR3 totals 13 residues. V shed 4 bases and J shed 1 base, with 9 bases lying between them. The germline V gene encodes CDR1 SQVTM and CDR2 ANQGSEA. The CDR3 spells CSVVLGGTDTQYF. As DNA, the CDR3 is TGCAGCGTTGTCCTTGGGGGCACAGATACGCAGTATTTT.

This clonotype turned up a few times. The chain combines TRBV28 with TRBJ2-2; D is perhaps TRBD1 (5 bases). V lost 2 bases to trimming and J lost 6 bases, with 16 bases between them. This CDR3 is 16 amino acids long. Germline loops: CDR1 MDHEN, CDR2 SYDVKM. The CDR3 coding sequence is TGTGCCAGCAGTTTAGCTCTTCAGGGTGGCCCCGGGGAGCTGTTTTTT. Its translation: CASSLALQGGPGELFF.

The genes are TRBV7-7 and TRBJ2-3; D possibly corresponds to TRBD1 (5 bases). The V gene lost 5 bases and the J gene lost 7 bases, with 19 bases spanning the gap. The CDR3 loop spans 15 amino acids. Germline-derived CDR1 and CDR2 are SSHAT and FNYEAQ (reference sequence). The CDR3 loop is CASSLEWGKGYTQYF. The CDR3, as DNA: TGTGCCAGCAGCCTAGAGTGGGGCAAGGGGTATACGCAGTATTTT.

In DNA form, the CDR3 reads TGCAGTGCTAGTCTCATCGGGGGGGCCGCAGATACGCAGTATTTT. It is translated as CSASLIGGAADTQYF. This chain uses TRBV20-1 with TRBJ2-3; 8 nucleotides agree with TRBD2. V was pared by 3 bases and J by 4 bases, with 9 bases of the junction left unmatched. Germline CDR1 and CDR2: DFQATT and SNEGSKA (reference sequence). The CDR3 runs to 15 residues.

The rearrangement links TRBV15 to TRBJ2-2; D possibly uses TRBD1 or TRBD2 (5 bases each). This CDR3 has 14 residues. CDR1 is LNHNV, CDR2 YYDKDF, per germline (reference sequence). V was pared by 5 bases and J by 7 bases, with 14 bases between. The CDR3 protein is CATSLGDPNGELFF. In DNA, the CDR3 is TGTGCCACCAGCCTCGGGGACCCGAACGGGGAGCTGTTTTTT.

This clonotype was counted a few times. The chain uses TRBV10-3 and TRBJ2-7; D unclear. V lost 3 bases and J lost 0, with 12 bases in between. CDR3 length equals 15 residues. The germline CDR1 and CDR2 sequences are ENHRY and SYGVKD. The chain's CDR3 is CAISDTSLSSYEQYF. In DNA form, the CDR3 reads TGTGCCATCAGTGACACCAGTTTAAGCTCCTACGAGCAGTACTTC.

There are a few counts of this clonotype. The chain has TRBV18 and TRBJ2-7; D is unresolved. Between the trimmed V and J ends, which lost 4 bases and 6 bases, there was a span of 10 bases. This CDR3 spans 12 amino acids. Germline-derived CDR1 and CDR2 are KGHSH and LQKENI. The DNA of the CDR3 is TGTGCCAGCTCACTACCTATTTCCGAGCAGTACTTC. This sequence encodes CASSLPISEQYF.

V and J are TRBV20-1 and TRBJ2-3; D may be TRBD1 (6 bases). The germline V gene encodes CDR1 DFQATT and CDR2 SNEGSKA (reference sequence). The CDR3 has 12 amino acids. The V end was cut by 3 bases, the J end by 5 bases, with 9 bases between. The DNA of the CDR3 is TGCAGTGCTAGGCCCAGGGGAGATACGCAGTATTTT. This encodes CSARPRGDTQYF.

The J gene is TRBJ1-1, the V gene TRBV18, with 8 bases identical to TRBD1. The germline gives CDR1 KGHSH, CDR2 LQKENI. This CDR3 spans 14 amino acids. V shed 3 bases, J shed 2 bases, and the junction held 2 bases outside the gene matches. The CDR3 coding sequence is TGTGCCAGCTCACCGGGACAGGATAACACTGAAGCTTTCTTT. Residues: CASSPGQDNTEAFF.

This chain uses TRBV5-1 with TRBJ1-1; D unresolved. Deletions cut 4 bases from V and 3 bases from J, with 16 bases between. CDR1 and CDR2 (germline): SGHRS, YFSETQ. The CDR3 has 15 residues. The CDR3, as DNA: TGCGCCAGCAGCGAGGCCGCCGAAGTGGACACTGAAGCTTTCTTT. It codes for CASSEAAEVDTEAFF. Filled out from reference TRBV5-1 and TRBJ1-1, the complete variable domain reads KAGVTQTPRYLIKTRGQQVTLSCSPISGHRSVSWYQQTPGQGLQFLFEYFSETQRNKGNFPGRFSGRQFSNSRSEMNVSTLELGDSALYLCASSEAAEVDTEAFFGQGTRLTVV.

Only a few counts were recorded for this clonotype. The rearrangement uses TRBV12-5 and TRBJ2-3, with unresolved D. CDR3 length: 13 residues. V lost 9 bases to trimming and J lost 1 base, with 11 bases between them. The germline gives CDR1 LGHNT, CDR2 FRNRAP. CDR3 sequence (DNA): TGTGCTAGCGCCGCCAGCGGCACAGATACGCAGTATTTT. This translates into CASAASGTDTQYF. The full variable domain, with the rest looked up from reference TRBV12-5 and TRBJ2-3, is DARVTQTPRHKVTEMGQEVTMRCQPILGHNTVFWYRQTMMQGLELLAYFRNRAPLDDSGMPKDRFSAEMPDATLATLKIQPSEPRDSAVYFCASAASGTDTQYFGPGTRLTVL.

The sample holds a few counts of this clonotype. V is TRBV5-1 and J is TRBJ2-7; 9 nucleotides agree with TRBD1. Germline V gives CDR1 SGHRS, CDR2 YFSETQ. This CDR3 contains 17 residues. The junction had 12 bases not matched to a gene; V was cut back by 0 bases and J by 5 bases. CDR3 DNA sequence: TGCGCCAGCAGCTTGGGTTTCCCCGGGACAGGGAACGACGAGCAGTACTTC. Its protein product is CASSLGFPGTGNDEQYF. Supplemented by reference TRBV5-1 and TRBJ2-7, the full variable domain reads KAGVTQTPRYLIKTRGQQVTLSCSPISGHRSVSWYQQTPGQGLQFLFEYFSETQRNKGNFPGRFSGRQFSNSRSEMNVSTLELGDSALYLCASSLGFPGTGNDEQYFGPGTRLTVT.

In its sample, this clonotype was seen a few times. This rearrangement joins TRBV7-9 to TRBJ2-3, with a weak D call TRBD1 (5 bases). V lost 0 bases to trimming and J lost 5 bases, with 12 bases between them. CDR3 length equals 15 residues. Looked up from germline, CDR1 is SEHNR and CDR2 is FQNEAQ (reference sequence). The CDR3 DNA is TGTGCCAGCAGCTTAGCGCTCCCTACAGGAGATACGCAGTATTTT. Amino acids: CASSLALPTGDTQYF. Using reference TRBV7-9 and TRBJ2-3 for the parts outside the CDR3, the full variable domain is DTGVSQNPRHKITKRGQNVTFRCDPISEHNRLYWYRQTLGQGPEFLTYFQNEAQLEKSRLLSDRFSAERPKGSFSTLEIQRTEQGDSAMYLCASSLALPTGDTQYFGPGTRLTVL.